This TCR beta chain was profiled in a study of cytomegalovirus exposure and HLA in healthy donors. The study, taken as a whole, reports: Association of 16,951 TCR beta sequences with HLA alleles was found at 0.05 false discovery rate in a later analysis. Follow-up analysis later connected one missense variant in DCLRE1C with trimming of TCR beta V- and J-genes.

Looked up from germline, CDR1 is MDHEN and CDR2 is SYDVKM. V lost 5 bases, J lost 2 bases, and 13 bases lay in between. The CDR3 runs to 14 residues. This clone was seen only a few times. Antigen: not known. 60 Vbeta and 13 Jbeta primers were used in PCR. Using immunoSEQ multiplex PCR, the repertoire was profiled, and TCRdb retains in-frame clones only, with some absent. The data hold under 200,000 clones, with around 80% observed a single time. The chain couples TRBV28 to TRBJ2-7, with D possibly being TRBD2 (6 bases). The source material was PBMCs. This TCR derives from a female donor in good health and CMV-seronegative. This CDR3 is CASSRLDYPYEQYF. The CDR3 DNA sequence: TGTGCCAGCAGTCGACTGGACTACCCCTACGAGCAGTACTTC.